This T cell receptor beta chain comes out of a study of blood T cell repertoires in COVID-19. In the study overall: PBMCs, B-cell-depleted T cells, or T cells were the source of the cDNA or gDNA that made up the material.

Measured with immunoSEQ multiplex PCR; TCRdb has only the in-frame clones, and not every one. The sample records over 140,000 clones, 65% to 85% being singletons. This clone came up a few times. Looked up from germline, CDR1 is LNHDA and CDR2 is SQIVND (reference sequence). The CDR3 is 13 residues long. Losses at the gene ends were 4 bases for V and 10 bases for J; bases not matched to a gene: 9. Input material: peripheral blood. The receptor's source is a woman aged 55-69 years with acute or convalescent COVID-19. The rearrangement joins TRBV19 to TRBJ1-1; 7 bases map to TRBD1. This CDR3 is CASSTRQGSTAFF. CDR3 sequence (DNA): TGTGCCAGTAGTACCCGACAGGGTAGTACAGCTTTCTTT.